Shown below are 27 T cell receptor beta chains from a single sample sequenced in a study of glioma-infiltrating T cells after dendritic cell vaccination. Sequencing was performed with immunoSEQ multiplex PCR; in TCRdb, only in-frame clones are kept and a portion is missing. This table holds fewer than 35,000 clones, roughly 90% found once. Here the sequenced sample was blood, taken before dendritic cell vaccination. The receptors here all came from a human donor with glioblastoma.

V gene TRBV10-3 combines with J gene TRBJ2-7, with 11 bases fitting TRBD2. The CDR3 contains 16 residues. Per the germline V gene, CDR1 is ENHRY and CDR2 is SYGVKD. The V segment lost 2 bases and the J segment 3 bases; nucleotides outside the gene matches: 6. The CDR3 protein is CAISETTSGTGYEQYF. DNA for the CDR3: TGTGCCATCAGTGAGACGACTAGCGGGACCGGCTACGAGCAGTACTTC.

This chain joins TRBV11-2 and TRBJ2-7; D is possibly TRBD1 (5 bases). CDR1 is SGHAT and CDR2 is FQNNGV in the germline V gene. The CDR3 loop spans 16 amino acids. The V and J ends lost 2 bases and 1 base respectively, with 15 bases between them. CDR3 sequence (DNA): TGTGCCAGCAGCTTAAGGGGCGTGGTTGGGTCCTACGAGCAGTACTTC. This sequence encodes CASSLRGVVGSYEQYF.

The V and J genes are TRBV18 and TRBJ1-6, with D unresolved. Germline CDR1 KGHSH, CDR2 LQKENI. CDR3 length: 14 residues. V was cut by 3 bases and J by 8 bases, with 11 bases left in between. CDR3 protein: CASSPTGRDSPLHF. The CDR3 DNA reads TGTGCCAGCTCACCTACTGGGAGGGATTCACCCCTCCACTTT.

The CDR3, as DNA: TGTGCCAGCAGCGGGACAGGCATCCTTAACTATGGCTACACCTTC. The encoded protein is CASSGTGILNYGYTF. This sequence joins TRBV5-6 and TRBJ1-2, with 8 nucleotides matching TRBD1. The V segment lost 4 bases and the J segment 1 base; nucleotides outside the gene matches: 6. Germline V gene lookup returns CDR1 SGHDT and CDR2 YYEEEE. The CDR3 has 15 residues.

CDR3 sequence: CASSPRDRQNSNTEAFF. The CDR3 region has the DNA TGTGCCAGCTCACCCCGCGACAGACAAAATTCGAACACTGAAGCTTTCTTT. The chain links TRBV18 to TRBJ1-1; the D gene is possibly TRBD1 (5 bases). Trimming took 3 bases from V and 1 from J, leaving 18 bases between them. The CDR3 is 17 amino acids. Germline V gene lookup returns CDR1 KGHSH and CDR2 LQKENI.

This clone was detected a few times. The chain has TRBV7-9 and TRBJ2-4; D call uncertain. The CDR3 spans 15 residues. Trimming took off 4 bases at V and 0 bases at J, with 10 bases between the two ends. Germline CDR1 is SEHNR and CDR2 is FQNEAQ (reference sequence). CDR3 coding DNA: TGTGCCAGCAGCTCCTCCTACAGAGCCAAAAACATTCAGTACTTC. Amino acid sequence: CASSSSYRAKNIQYF.

The gene calls are TRBV6-5 and TRBJ1-5; D is undetermined. This CDR3 comprises 12 residues. Germline values: CDR1 MNHEY, CDR2 SVGAGI. The V end was cut by 2 bases, the J end by 9 bases, with 8 bases between. This chain's CDR3 is CASSYRGRPQHF. DNA for the CDR3: TGTGCCAGCAGTTACCGAGGAAGGCCCCAGCATTTT.

The genes are TRBV7-9 and TRBJ1-6, with TRBD1 identical over 7 bases. CDR3 length: 16 residues. Germline-derived CDR1 and CDR2 are SEHNR and FQNEAQ (reference sequence). The V gene end was trimmed by 5 bases and the J gene end by 7 bases; junction bases not matched to a gene: 11. CDR3 DNA sequence: TGTGCCAGCAGCCCAAGGGGGCCAGGGGCGAATTCACCCCTCCACTTT. Residues: CASSPRGPGANSPLHF.

This chain links TRBV6-5 with TRBJ1-2, with 9 bases matching TRBD1. Trimming removed 5 bases from V and 6 bases from J; junction bases left unmatched: 7. The CDR3 has 14 amino acids. The germline V gene encodes CDR1 MNHEY and CDR2 SVGAGI. CDR3 in amino acids: CASSERTGVDGYTF. The CDR3 DNA reads TGTGCCAGCAGTGAAAGGACAGGGGTCGATGGCTACACCTTC.

V gene TRBV7-6 combines with J gene TRBJ2-7; D might be TRBD2 (5 bases). CDR3 length: 14 amino acids. Trimming took off 5 bases at V and 7 bases at J, with 18 bases between the two ends. The germline V gene has CDR1 SGHVS and CDR2 FNYEAQ. In DNA, the CDR3 is TGTGCCAGCAGCCCCTCGGCGGGTACGGGGGAGCAGTACTTC. Protein: CASSPSAGTGEQYF. The full variable domain, its missing parts supplied by reference TRBV7-6 and TRBJ2-7, is GAGVSQSPRYKVTKRGQDVALRCDPISGHVSLYWYRQALGQGPEFLTYFNYEAQQDKSGLPNDRFSAERPEGSISTLTIQRTEQRDSAMYRCASSPSAGTGEQYFGPGTRLTVT.

This clone was seen just once. This chain connects TRBV27 to TRBJ2-7; weak D call: TRBD2 (6 bases). V was cut by 8 bases and J by 2 bases, with 10 bases left in between. Germline V gene data show CDR1 as MNHEY and CDR2 as SMNVEV (reference sequence). This CDR3 has 12 amino acids. This chain's CDR3 is CASRRLAYEQYF. The CDR3, as DNA: TGTGCCAGCCGCCGACTAGCCTACGAGCAGTACTTC.

The V call is TRBV27, the J call TRBJ1-2, with TRBD1 matching 11 bases. V was pared by 6 bases and J by 4 bases, with 10 bases of the junction left unmatched. Per the germline V gene, CDR1 is MNHEY and CDR2 is SMNVEV (reference sequence). This CDR3 is built from 16 residues. CDR3 DNA: TGTGCCAGCAGGCCGTTGGACAGGGGGCGTAGCTATGGCTACACCTTC. Translating it yields CASRPLDRGRSYGYTF.

In this sample, this clone turned up once. The V call is TRBV6-1, the J call TRBJ2-5, with TRBD1 matching 7 bases. Germline lookup yields CDR1 MNHNS and CDR2 SASEGT. Unmatched junction bases numbered 16, after V lost 7 bases and J lost 11 bases. This CDR3 region has 14 residues. The CDR3 DNA follows: TGTGCCAGCATTCTGACAGGGTCCCTAGGTGAGCAGTACTTC. It translates to CASILTGSLGEQYF.

The J gene is TRBJ2-7, the V gene TRBV7-6; 9 nucleotides agree with TRBD1. Germline V gene sequence: CDR1 SGHVS, CDR2 FNYEAQ. The CDR3 sequence is 14 residues long. Trimming took 7 bases from V and 5 from J; bases not matched to a gene: 9. CDR3 loop: CASTFETGGHEQYF. The DNA for the CDR3 is TGTGCCAGCACCTTCGAAACAGGGGGCCACGAGCAGTACTTC.

V is TRBV2 and J is TRBJ1-4; the match to TRBD1 covers 7 bases. CDR3 size: 17 residues. CDR1 SNHLY and CDR2 FYNNEI come from the germline V gene. V dropped 1 base and J dropped 5; count of bases not matched to a gene: 10. The CDR3 protein is CASSEGGRGKGNEKLFF. Written as DNA, the CDR3 is TGTGCCAGCAGTGAAGGGGGCAGGGGGAAGGGGAATGAAAAACTGTTTTTT.

This clone was recorded only once. The chain carries TRBV19 and TRBJ1-1; D is unclear. Between the trimmed V and J ends, which lost 5 bases and 2 bases, there was a span of 9 bases. The CDR3 loop spans 13 amino acids. Germline-derived CDR1 and CDR2 are LNHDA and SQIVND (reference sequence). The CDR3 region has the DNA TGTGCCAGTAGTCTTTATCTCAACACTGAAGCTTTCTTT. Translating gives CASSLYLNTEAFF.

CDR3 region: CASSLDRGSGETQYF. DNA for the CDR3: TGTGCCAGCAGCTTGGACAGGGGTTCCGGCGAGACCCAGTACTTC. The chain recombines TRBV5-4 with TRBJ2-5, with TRBD1 matching over 7 bases. Germline lookup yields CDR1 SGHNT and CDR2 YYREEE (reference sequence). After removal of 0 bases from V and 5 bases from J, the junction contained 7 bases not matched to a gene. This CDR3 is 15 amino acids long.

This chain links TRBV5-5 with TRBJ2-2; D possibly corresponds to TRBD1 (6 bases). The V end was cut by 0 bases, the J end by 1 base, with 22 bases between. The CDR3 spans 20 residues. The V gene's germline CDR1 is SGHKS and CDR2 YYEKEE (reference sequence). The CDR3 protein is CASSLDIVLLTGMNTGELFF. The CDR3 nucleotides read TGTGCCAGCAGCTTGGACATCGTCTTATTAACAGGGATGAACACCGGGGAGCTGTTTTTT. Supplemented by reference TRBV5-5 and TRBJ2-2, the full variable domain reads DAGVTQSPTHLIKTRGQQVTLRCSPISGHKSVSWYQQVLGQGPQFIFQYYEKEERGRGNFPDRFSARQFPNYSSELNVNALLLGDSALYLCASSLDIVLLTGMNTGELFFGEGSRLTVL.

The rearrangement uses TRBV4-1 and TRBJ1-6; D is possibly TRBD1 (6 bases). The length of the CDR3 is 18 residues. Trimming took off 0 bases at V and 7 bases at J, with 19 bases between the two ends. Germline-derived CDR1 and CDR2 are MGHRA and YSYEKL. The CDR3 sequence is CASSQDWKAGASNSPLHF. For the CDR3, the DNA is TGCGCCAGCAGCCAAGATTGGAAGGCGGGGGCCTCGAATTCACCCCTCCACTTT.

This chain connects TRBV6-1 to TRBJ1-2; D not certain. Germline V gene data show CDR1 as MNHNS and CDR2 as SASEGT. The CDR3 contains 15 residues. The V end lost 7 bases, the J end lost 0 bases, and 15 bases lay between the germline ends. CDR3 amino acids: CASKAKITTNYGYTF. DNA of the CDR3: TGTGCCAGCAAGGCAAAGATAACTACTAACTATGGCTACACCTTC.

DNA of the CDR3: TGTGCCAGCAGCACCTCAGGGTGGTCCTACAATGAGCAGTTCTTC. Translating gives CASSTSGWSYNEQFF. V usage is TRBV6-5 and J usage is TRBJ2-1; weak D call: TRBD1 (5 bases). CDR1 and CDR2 (germline): MNHEY, SVGAGI. Trimming took 6 bases from V and 1 from J, leaving 13 bases between them. This CDR3 has 15 amino acids.

The gene calls are TRBV7-9 and TRBJ2-3, with TRBD2 matching over 10 bases. The CDR3 has 18 amino acids. The V gene's germline CDR1 is SEHNR and CDR2 FQNEAQ (reference sequence). The J segment lost 3 bases and the V segment lost 10 bases, leaving 19 bases of the junction unmatched. CDR3 loop: CATSAPLAGDQLTDTQYF. The CDR3, as DNA: TGTGCCACCTCAGCCCCCCTAGCGGGGGACCAATTAACAGATACGCAGTATTTT.

V usage is TRBV6-5 and J usage is TRBJ2-1, with D unresolved. The germline V gene has CDR1 MNHEY and CDR2 SVGAGI. The CDR3 consists of 15 residues. Trimming left V 6 bases short and J 8 bases short, with 20 bases between. The CDR3 DNA is TGTGCCAGCAGCCTACAGTCGTCGATTTGGGATGAGCAGTTCTTC. The encoded protein is CASSLQSSIWDEQFF.

V usage is TRBV29-1 and J usage is TRBJ2-3; 7 nucleotides align to TRBD1. The CDR3 contains 13 residues. V shed 7 bases and J 2 bases; nucleotides not matched to a gene: 6. From germline, CDR1 is SQVTM and CDR2 ANQGSEA. The CDR3 bases are TGCAGCGCCAAGGACAGGATCACAGATACGCAGTATTTT. Translated, it gives CSAKDRITDTQYF.

This clone was counted a single time. The rearrangement joins TRBV5-1 to TRBJ2-5, with 8 bases that match TRBD2. The CDR3 totals 14 residues. Germline V gene sequence: CDR1 SGHRS, CDR2 YFSETQ. J was trimmed by 0 bases and V by 7 bases; bases with no gene match: 5. CDR3 residues: CASRGGGYQETQYF. CDR3 sequence (DNA): TGCGCCAGCCGGGGGGGCGGTTACCAAGAGACCCAGTACTTC. Full variable domain (outside the CDR3, taken from reference TRBV5-1 and TRBJ2-5): KAGVTQTPRYLIKTRGQQVTLSCSPISGHRSVSWYQQTPGQGLQFLFEYFSETQRNKGNFPGRFSGRQFSNSRSEMNVSTLELGDSALYLCASRGGGYQETQYFGPGTRLLVL.

The chain uses TRBV5-7 and TRBJ1-5; D unresolved. TRBV5-7 is an open reading frame whose function is uncertain. V lost 0 bases, J lost 6 bases, and 7 bases lay in between. The CDR3 contains 13 residues. The CDR3 coding sequence is TGTGCCAGCAGCTTGGGGAGATCTCAGCCCCAGCATTTT. Translated, it gives CASSLGRSQPQHF.

This chain connects TRBV5-1 to TRBJ1-1; D gene unclear. Per germline, CDR1 SGHRS and CDR2 YFSETQ. Trimming took 5 bases from V and 0 from J, leaving 11 bases between them. This CDR3 spans 14 amino acids. The CDR3 region has the DNA TGCGCCAGCAGTTTTCTTGACATGAACACTGAAGCTTTCTTT. This encodes CASSFLDMNTEAFF.